This T cell receptor (beta chain) originates from a study of blood T cell repertoires in COVID-19. Looked up from germline, CDR1 is MNHEY and CDR2 is SVGAGI. The CDR3 loop spans 15 amino acids. The ends lost 2 bases at V and 3 bases at J; junction bases unmatched: 4. This clone appeared once. TCRdb keeps only in-frame clones here, not all; method: immunoSEQ multiplex PCR. The sample lists more than 250,000 clones, roughly 88% seen once, with 1.6% in the top ten. This sequence joins TRBV6-5 and TRBJ2-4, with 7 nucleotides matching TRBD1. This TCR was sampled from a woman aged 30 to 39 with COVID-19, enrolled during active disease. What was sequenced was peripheral blood. CDR3: CASSYTSGGKNIQYF. For the CDR3, the DNA is TGTGCCAGCAGTTACACCTCAGGGGGCAAAAACATTCAGTACTTC.